Listed below are T cell receptor beta chains from one sample, sequenced in a study of T-cell memory formation after mild COVID-19. Each CDR3 protein gets one entry after TCRdb re-called the 5' RACE reads with MiXCR. This sample has 470,000 or so distinct CDR3 sequences, with roughly 18% found just once. Material: PBMCs or a T cell subset sorted from them (not recorded which). Every receptor here comes from a man aged 18-30 years who had mild COVID-19 (a few samples of this study predate the infection). Cell type and time point are not known. Both conserved end residues are part of each CDR3. The order of the fields is D gene, J gene, V gene, CDR3 length, CDR3 protein. D genes are given only for firm matches.

D: -; J: TRBJ1-1; V: TRBV29-1; length: 14; CDR3: CSVEDLRGNTEAFF
D: -; J: TRBJ1-6; V: TRBV11-2; length: 19; CDR3: CASSLDRGSGTVDNSPLHF
D: -; J: TRBJ2-1; V: TRBV12-3/TRBV12-4; length: 12; CDR3: CASSFGWGEQFF
D: -; J: TRBJ1-4; V: TRBV7-6; length: 16; CDR3: CASSQRLGGVDEKLFF
D: TRBD1; J: TRBJ1-1; V: TRBV4-1; length: 18; CDR3: CASSQGTLMAGGNTEAFF
D: -; J: TRBJ2-1; V: TRBV4-3; length: 15; CDR3: CASSQEKGGWNEQFF
D: TRBD1; J: TRBJ1-5; V: TRBV24-1; length: 16; CDR3: CATSDGRDREGQPQHF
D: -; J: TRBJ2-3; V: TRBV7-6; length: 14; CDR3: CASSLQGEVDTQYF
D: -; J: TRBJ2-4; V: TRBV10-1; length: 13; CDR3: CASSAGDKNIQYF
D: -; J: TRBJ2-6; V: TRBV11-2; length: 15; CDR3: CASSQARSGANVLTF
D: TRBD2; J: TRBJ2-5; V: TRBV15; length: 16; CDR3: CATSRERLAGGETQYF
D: TRBD2; J: TRBJ2-4; V: TRBV4-1; length: 15; CDR3: CASSPRGDAKNIQYF